Each of the 3 T cell receptor beta chains below was sequenced from the same sample in a study of shared clonotypes between healthy human individuals. The data were produced by immunoSEQ multiplex PCR, yet TCRdb's version contains in-frame clones alone and is incomplete. The sample has around 480,000 clones; over 60% are singletons. The sequencing input was PBMCs. The receptors derive from a woman in her forties in good health. Some clones in this sample may be carry-over from other donors' samples.

The chain is built from TRBV2 and TRBJ1-1; 7 bases align to TRBD1. The germline V gene has CDR1 SNHLY and CDR2 FYNNEI. V trimming: 8 bases; J trimming: 5 bases; junction bases outside the gene matches: 11. The CDR3 has 14 residues. The DNA of the CDR3 is TGTGCCAGCGCCTTAAGGGGGCGCGGGACTGAAGCTTTCTTT. Translating it yields CASALRGRGTEAFF.

The rearrangement links TRBV18 to TRBJ2-5; D is unclear. CDR1 and CDR2 from the germline V gene are KGHSH and LQKENI. Between the trimmed V and J ends, which lost 0 bases and 2 bases, there was a span of 10 bases. This CDR3 has 15 residues. CDR3: CASSPPTERQETQYF. DNA of the CDR3: TGTGCCAGCTCACCACCGACGGAGAGGCAAGAGACCCAGTACTTC.

The chain joins TRBV28 to TRBJ1-2; 9 bases match TRBD1. Germline trimming cut 10 bases from V and 2 bases from J; bases unmatched to any gene: 5. This CDR3 contains 13 residues. Germline CDR1 reads MDHEN; CDR2 reads SYDVKM. The CDR3 protein is CAIDRGINYGYTF. Written as DNA, the CDR3 is TGTGCCATCGACAGGGGGATAAACTATGGCTACACCTTC.